This TCR beta chain appears in the sequencing data of a study of blood T cell repertoires in COVID-19. The repertoire was sequenced with immunoSEQ multiplex PCR; TCRdb's copy has only in-frame clones and lacks some. The sample holds tens of thousands of clones; around 84% are singletons and the top ten take about a tenth. Germline CDR1 and CDR2: ENHRY and SYGVKD. The CDR3 is 14 residues long. The germline V and J ends were trimmed by 0 bases and 7 bases, with 12 bases remaining between them. The sample taken for sequencing was peripheral blood. The V and J genes are TRBV10-3 and TRBJ1-2; D perhaps matches TRBD1 (6 bases). This TCR derives from a man aged 65-85 years with active or convalescent COVID-19. The CDR3 nucleotides read TGTGCCATCAGTGAGTCCTTACAGGGTGGTGGCTACACCTTC. This gives the protein CAISESLQGGGYTF.